The next 26 T cell receptor beta chains were all read from a single sample in a study of graft-versus-host responses after intestinal transplantation. Method: immunoSEQ multiplex PCR; TCRdb's copy keeps in-frame clones and lacks some. The table shows tens of thousands of clones, with roughly 92% occurring only once. The sample in question was bone marrow, obtained 734 days after intestinal transplantation. These receptors all stem from a human patient who received an intestinal transplant, so some T cells may come from the graft donor.

The chain links TRBV19 to TRBJ2-7; D unclear. With 0 bases removed from V and 5 bases from J, the gap between germline ends came to 17 bases. Germline CDR1 and CDR2: LNHDA and SQIVND (reference sequence). This CDR3 has 16 residues. The CDR3 coding sequence is TGTGCCAGTAGTATAGATCCGGCGAGGCCCCAAGACGAGCAGTACTTC. It is translated as CASSIDPARPQDEQYF.

This clone was observed once. This chain joins TRBV7-9 and TRBJ2-7; no reliable D call. This CDR3 spans 11 amino acids. Germline CDR1 SEHNR, CDR2 FQNEAQ (reference sequence). V dropped 0 bases and J dropped 7 bases, with 4 bases sitting between them. DNA of the CDR3: TGTGCCAGCAGCTTAGCGGGGGAGCAGTACTTC. Encoded protein: CASSLAGEQYF.

The CDR3 region is CASSLGASGYEQYF. In nucleotides, the CDR3 is TGTGCCAGCAGTCTCGGGGCTAGCGGGTACGAGCAGTACTTC. The chain couples TRBV6-5 to TRBJ2-7, with 8 bases lining up with TRBD2. Germline-derived CDR1 and CDR2 are MNHEY and SVGAGI. The CDR3 loop spans 14 amino acids. V gave up 5 bases and J gave up 4 bases; unmatched junction bases: 7.

This clone was observed a handful of times. V gene TRBV2 combines with J gene TRBJ2-7; D unclear. The CDR3 is made up of 10 amino acids. The ends were cut back, 8 bases at V and 2 bases at J, with 4 bases in the middle. Germline V gives CDR1 SNHLY, CDR2 FYNNEI. The CDR3 nucleotides read TGTGCCAGCGAACCCTACGAGCAGTACTTC. Its translation is CASEPYEQYF.

This clone was found once. The DNA for the CDR3 is TGCGCCAGCAGCCAAGAATGGGACGGAAACACCATATATTTT. Translating gives CASSQEWDGNTIYF. The rearrangement uses TRBV4-1 and TRBJ1-3; the D gene is possibly TRBD1 (5 bases). V lost 0 bases and J lost 4, with 7 bases in between. CDR1 MGHRA and CDR2 YSYEKL come from the germline V gene. CDR3 length equals 14 residues.

The CDR3 nucleotides read TGTGCCAGCAGCCCCTCCCGTAGCGCTAACAATGAGCAGTTCTTC. Its protein product is CASSPSRSANNEQFF. This chain uses TRBV9 with TRBJ2-1; D may be TRBD2 (5 bases). The CDR3 sequence is 15 residues long. Trimming shortened V by 4 bases and J by 5 bases, and 16 bases separated the two germline ends. Germline V lookup: CDR1 SGDLS, CDR2 YYNGEE.

This sequence joins TRBV6-6 and TRBJ2-1; D may be TRBD2 (6 bases). The CDR3 is 14 residues long. V shed 2 bases and J shed 3 bases, with 8 bases lying between them. Germline V gene data show CDR1 as MNHNY and CDR2 as SVGAGI (reference sequence). CDR3 nucleotide sequence: TGTGCCAGCAGTTACGCGGGAATCTACAATGAGCAGTTCTTC. Protein: CASSYAGIYNEQFF.

The chain employs TRBV2 and TRBJ2-5; D uncertain. The CDR3 runs 12 residues. Trimming left V 3 bases short and J 5 bases short, with 7 bases between. CDR1 is SNHLY, CDR2 FYNNEI, per germline. CDR3 region: CASSDISETQYF. DNA of the CDR3: TGTGCCAGCAGTGACATCTCCGAGACCCAGTACTTC. Full variable domain (missing parts from reference TRBV2 and TRBJ2-5): EPEVTQTPSHQVTQMGQEVILRCVPISNHLYFYWYRQILGQKVEFLVSFYNNEISEKSEIFDDQFSVERPDGSNFTLKIRSTKLEDSAMYFCASSDISETQYFGPGTRLLVL.

V is TRBV11-2 and J is TRBJ2-5; no clear D. The germline gives CDR1 SGHAT, CDR2 FQNNGV. The V end lost 1 base, the J end lost 1 base, and 7 bases lay between the germline ends. This CDR3 contains 14 residues. This chain's CDR3 is CASSLVGRQETQYF. CDR3 DNA sequence: TGTGCCAGCAGCTTAGTCGGCCGCCAAGAGACCCAGTACTTC.

The chain is built from TRBV2 and TRBJ1-1; D may be TRBD1 (5 bases). Germline assignment: CDR1 SNHLY and CDR2 FYNNEI. CDR3 length equals 14 residues. With 6 bases removed from V and 4 bases from J, the gap between germline ends came to 15 bases. The CDR3, as DNA: TGTGCCAGCAGCGAATCTTTGGGGGGCACTGAAGCTTTCTTT. It yields the protein CASSESLGGTEAFF.

The chain recombines TRBV5-6 with TRBJ2-2, with no clear D. The V end lost 2 bases, the J end lost 6 bases, and 8 bases lay between the germline ends. The CDR3 is made up of 13 amino acids. The germline gives CDR1 SGHDT, CDR2 YYEEEE. CDR3 nucleotides: TGTGCCAGCAGCTTATGGGGTGCCGGGGAGCTGTTTTTT. Amino acids: CASSLWGAGELFF. Full variable domain (outside the CDR3, taken from reference TRBV5-6 and TRBJ2-2): DAGVTQSPTHLIKTRGQQVTLRCSPKSGHDTVSWYQQALGQGPQFIFQYYEEEERQRGNFPDRFSGHQFPNYSSELNVNALLLGDSALYLCASSLWGAGELFFGEGSRLTVL.

V gene TRBV9 combines with J gene TRBJ2-1; tentatively, D is TRBD1 (6 bases). V lost 0 bases to trimming and J lost 6 bases, with 10 bases between them. The CDR3 covers 14 residues. The V gene's germline CDR1 is SGDLS and CDR2 YYNGEE. The CDR3 nucleotides read TGTGCCAGCAGCGTAGGGGGGCCGGGCAATGAGCAGTTCTTC. Encoded protein: CASSVGGPGNEQFF.

CDR3 coding DNA: TGTGCCAGCAGCTCGACACCTTATAGCAATCAGCCCCAGCATTTT. Translated: CASSSTPYSNQPQHF. The chain combines TRBV5-5 with TRBJ1-5; D uncertain. V lost 3 bases and J 0 bases, leaving 10 bases between the germline ends. The CDR3 length is 15 residues. Germline CDR1 is SGHKS and CDR2 is YYEKEE (reference sequence). Combining the CDR3 with reference TRBV5-5 and TRBJ1-5 gives the whole variable domain DAGVTQSPTHLIKTRGQQVTLRCSPISGHKSVSWYQQVLGQGPQFIFQYYEKEERGRGNFPDRFSARQFPNYSSELNVNALLLGDSALYLCASSSTPYSNQPQHFGDGTRLSIL.

The chain has TRBV5-4 and TRBJ2-7; 9 bases line up with TRBD1. The CDR3 has 13 amino acids. V lost 4 bases, J lost 5 bases, and 4 bases stayed unmatched. Germline V CDR1 and CDR2: SGHNT, YYREEE (reference sequence). CDR3 coding DNA: TGTGCCAGCAGCATTGACAGGGGGGACGAGCAGTACTTC. Translated, it gives CASSIDRGDEQYF.

The CDR3 DNA is TGTGCCAGCAGTGACGTCCTAGCGGGGGGGCCCCGGGGAGAGCAGTTCTTC. Encoded protein: CASSDVLAGGPRGEQFF. The rearrangement links TRBV6-1 to TRBJ2-1; 12 bases align to TRBD2. Trimming took 3 bases from V and 10 from J; bases not matched to a gene: 13. Germline loops: CDR1 MNHNS, CDR2 SASEGT. This CDR3 has 17 residues.

The chain combines TRBV2 with TRBJ2-1, with no clear D. Trimming took 3 bases from V and 0 from J, leaving 9 bases between them. The CDR3 runs 15 residues. From germline, CDR1 is SNHLY and CDR2 FYNNEI. CDR3: CASSDLVYSYNEQFF. CDR3 nucleotide sequence: TGTGCCAGCAGTGATCTTGTATACTCCTACAATGAGCAGTTCTTC.

CDR3: CASSIDPGRTYEQYF. The CDR3 DNA follows: TGTGCCAGTAGTATAGATCCGGGCAGGACCTACGAGCAGTACTTC. The rearrangement joins TRBV19 to TRBJ2-7; no firm D call. Trimming removed 0 bases from V and 2 bases from J, with 11 bases in between. The CDR3 totals 15 residues. The germline CDR1 and CDR2 sequences are LNHDA and SQIVND (reference sequence).

The chain combines TRBV14 with TRBJ1-3; D call uncertain. Germline CDR1 and CDR2: SGHDN and FVKESK. Between the trimmed V and J ends, which lost 6 bases and 0 bases, there was a span of 12 bases. The CDR3 length is 15 residues. This chain's CDR3 is CASRPSGSSGNTIYF. The CDR3 bases are TGTGCCAGCAGACCCTCGGGCAGCTCTGGAAACACCATATATTTT. The full variable domain, in which reference TRBV14 and TRBJ1-3 provide the parts outside the CDR3, is EAGVTQFPSHSVIEKGQTVTLRCDPISGHDNLYWYRRVMGKEIKFLLHFVKESKQDESGMPNNRFLAERTGGTYSTLKVQPAELEDSGVYFCASRPSGSSGNTIYFGEGSWLTVV.

V is TRBV19 and J is TRBJ2-1; tentatively, D is TRBD1 or TRBD2 (5 bases each). The germline gives CDR1 LNHDA, CDR2 SQIVND (reference sequence). Between the trimmed V and J ends, which lost 7 bases and 4 bases, there was a span of 17 bases. There are 15 residues in the CDR3. The CDR3, as DNA: TGTGCCAGTAAACTCTCTGGGGACCGTTACAATGAGCAGTTCTTC. Its translation is CASKLSGDRYNEQFF.

J is TRBJ2-5 and V is TRBV5-4; D gene ambiguous. The V end lost 0 bases, the J end lost 5 bases, and 5 bases lay between the germline ends. The CDR3 runs to 12 residues. CDR1 is SGHNT, CDR2 YYREEE, per germline (reference sequence). CDR3 nucleotides: TGTGCCAGCAGCTTGGAAACGGAGACCCAGTACTTC. Translating it yields CASSLETETQYF.

This clone is termed medium-sized. V usage is TRBV5-1 and J usage is TRBJ2-7; D perhaps matches TRBD2 (6 bases). Germline V gene data show CDR1 as SGHRS and CDR2 as YFSETQ. CDR3 length: 14 amino acids. V shed 0 bases and J shed 6 bases, with 13 bases lying between them. CDR3 DNA sequence: TGCGCCAGCAGCTTGGACCCGACTAGGGGCGAGCAGTACTTC. Translation: CASSLDPTRGEQYF.

This clone was observed a few times. This chain connects TRBV5-1 to TRBJ2-7; 11 bases map to TRBD2. The germline CDR1 and CDR2 sequences are SGHRS and YFSETQ. CDR3 length: 14 residues. V was clipped by 3 bases and J by 1 base; unmatched bases: 0. CDR3 residues: CASSSSGRSYEQYF. The CDR3 nucleotides read TGCGCCAGCAGCTCTAGCGGGAGGTCCTACGAGCAGTACTTC.

The rearrangement joins TRBV4-2 to TRBJ2-3; TRBD2 might be the D (6 bases). Germline-derived CDR1 and CDR2 are LGHNA and YNFKEQ. CDR3 length equals 19 residues. Trimming stripped 3 bases from V and 0 bases from J, with 22 bases between. The CDR3 loop is CASSHSRTSRGGSTDTQYF. The DNA for the CDR3 is TGTGCCAGCAGCCACTCGAGAACCAGCAGAGGAGGGAGCACAGATACGCAGTATTTT.

V gene TRBV27 combines with J gene TRBJ2-3, with 11 bases aligning to TRBD2. Germline trimming cut 7 bases from V and 2 bases from J; bases unmatched to any gene: 5. This CDR3 has 15 residues. Germline V gene lookup returns CDR1 MNHEY and CDR2 SMNVEV (reference sequence). The CDR3 here is CASTRLAGYTDTQYF. In nucleotides, the CDR3 is TGTGCCAGCACCAGACTAGCGGGATACACAGATACGCAGTATTTT.

The rearrangement joins TRBV29-1 to TRBJ1-6; the match to TRBD1 covers 7 bases. Germline V gene lookup returns CDR1 SQVTM and CDR2 ANQGSEA. V lost 7 bases to trimming and J lost 8 bases; unmatched junction nucleotides: 8. The CDR3 covers 13 residues. Written as DNA, the CDR3 is TGCAGCGCAGGGGGATCTGAACATTCACCCCTCCACTTT. Protein product: CSAGGSEHSPLHF.

Written as DNA, the CDR3 is TGTGCCAGCAGCCTTTTGAGCGGGAGCTCCTACAATGAGCAGTTCTTC. Encoded protein: CASSLLSGSSYNEQFF. The chain has TRBV7-9 and TRBJ2-1, with TRBD2 matching over 8 bases. The CDR3 has 16 residues. Germline V gene sequence: CDR1 SEHNR, CDR2 FQNEAQ (reference sequence). V gave up 5 bases and J gave up 0 bases; unmatched junction bases: 6.